Shown below are 26 T cell receptor beta chains from a single sample sequenced in a study of OX40 agonist ivuxolimab in advanced cancers. TCRdb keeps only in-frame clones here, not all; method: immunoSEQ multiplex PCR. Among some 73,000 clones listed, just under 90% were seen once. The input for sequencing was CD4+ or CD8+ T cells sorted from blood, taken in a trial of the OX40 agonist ivuxolimab. Receptors were obtained from an adult with an advanced solid tumor such as melanoma, head and neck, liver or kidney cancer.

J is TRBJ2-2 and V is TRBV18, with 9 bases matching TRBD2. CDR1 and CDR2 from the germline V gene are KGHSH and LQKENI. V gave up 3 bases and J gave up 4 bases; unmatched junction bases: 12. The CDR3 contains 18 residues. CDR3 region: CASSPIGIAGVSTGELFF. The CDR3 DNA sequence: TGTGCCAGCTCACCCATTGGAATAGCGGGAGTCAGCACCGGGGAGCTGTTTTTT.

The CDR3 DNA is TGTGCCAGCAGCCATCGGGACGGAAACTATGGCTACACCTTC. It encodes CASSHRDGNYGYTF. The rearrangement uses TRBV14 and TRBJ1-2; tentatively, D is TRBD1 (5 bases). This CDR3 is 14 amino acids long. Germline loops: CDR1 SGHDN, CDR2 FVKESK. V lost 3 bases to trimming and J lost 2 bases, with 10 bases between them.

This chain links TRBV5-1 with TRBJ2-1; D not resolved. Germline CDR1 and CDR2: SGHRS and YFSETQ. The ends were cut back, 0 bases at V and 8 bases at J, with 6 bases in the middle. The CDR3 consists of 12 residues. This chain's CDR3 is CASSLEPHEQFF. The CDR3 coding sequence is TGCGCCAGCAGCTTGGAGCCCCATGAGCAGTTCTTC.

This chain links TRBV27 with TRBJ2-3; 8 nucleotides agree with TRBD1. This CDR3 region has 17 residues. Germline V gene sequence: CDR1 MNHEY, CDR2 SMNVEV (reference sequence). Germline trimming cut 5 bases from V and 4 bases from J; bases unmatched to any gene: 14. This chain's CDR3 is CASSKYRGDLSADTQYF. As DNA, the CDR3 is TGTGCCAGCAGTAAATACAGGGGGGATCTTAGCGCAGATACGCAGTATTTT.

The chain employs TRBV19 and TRBJ2-1; maybe TRBD1 (6 bases). This CDR3 contains 11 residues. Germline-derived CDR1 and CDR2 are LNHDA and SQIVND (reference sequence). Trimming took off 6 bases at V and 8 bases at J, with 8 bases between the two ends. CDR3 in amino acids: CASSDRYEQFF. The CDR3, as DNA: TGTGCCAGTAGCGACAGGTATGAGCAGTTCTTC.

This chain uses TRBV19 with TRBJ1-2, with D unclear. The CDR3 covers 13 residues. The V gene's germline CDR1 is LNHDA and CDR2 SQIVND (reference sequence). V was pared by 5 bases and J by 7 bases, with 14 bases between. CDR3 DNA: TGTGCCAGTAGTGGTATGGTGGGTGTTGGCTACACCTTC. Amino acids: CASSGMVGVGYTF.

The chain carries TRBV15 and TRBJ2-4, with a possible D match to TRBD1 (5 bases). Trimming cost V 3 bases and J 8 bases, with 23 bases left between them. Looked up from germline, CDR1 is LNHNV and CDR2 is YYDKDF (reference sequence). CDR3 size: 17 residues. The CDR3 region has the DNA TGTGCCACCAGCAGCCCAGGGAAAAGGTTTCAATTTGACATTCAGTACTTC. This translates into CATSSPGKRFQFDIQYF.

The genes are TRBV11-2 and TRBJ2-1; D perhaps matches TRBD2 (6 bases). Trimming pared 5 bases from V and 4 bases from J, leaving 18 bases between. Germline-derived CDR1 and CDR2 are SGHAT and FQNNGV. The CDR3 loop spans 16 amino acids. The CDR3 protein is CASSTPGTSTYNEQFF. Here the CDR3 DNA reads TGTGCCAGCAGCACCCCCGGGACTTCGACGTACAATGAGCAGTTCTTC. The entire variable domain, with the rest obtained from reference TRBV11-2 and TRBJ2-1, is as follows: EAGVAQSPRYKIIEKRQSVAFWCNPISGHATLYWYQQILGQGPKLLIQFQNNGVVDDSQLPKDRFSAERLKGVDSTLKIQPAKLEDSAVYLCASSTPGTSTYNEQFFGPGTRLTVL.

The V gene is TRBV9, the J gene TRBJ2-3, with D possibly TRBD2 on 6 matching bases. Trimming pared 2 bases from V and 2 bases from J, leaving 12 bases between. The germline CDR1 and CDR2 sequences are SGDLS and YYNGEE. The CDR3 is made up of 15 amino acids. The CDR3: CASSVLARHTDTQYF. CDR3 nucleotides: TGTGCCAGCAGCGTTCTAGCGAGGCACACAGATACGCAGTATTTT.

This chain joins TRBV20-1 and TRBJ2-1, with 7 bases identical to TRBD2. V shed 1 base and J 12 bases; nucleotides not matched to a gene: 3. Per germline, CDR1 DFQATT and CDR2 SNEGSKA (reference sequence). The CDR3 contains 11 residues. The DNA of the CDR3 is TGCAGTGCTAGAGTGGGCGGGAGGCAGTTCTTC. As protein: CSARVGGRQFF.

This chain connects TRBV30 to TRBJ1-4; D is unresolved. The ends were cut back, 2 bases at V and 7 bases at J, with 17 bases in the middle. The length of the CDR3 is 15 residues. Germline loops: CDR1 GTSNPN, CDR2 SVGIG (reference sequence). CDR3 bases: TGTGCCTGGAGTCCAAGAGGGCTTCTGGTTGAAAAACTGTTTTTT. Amino acid sequence: CAWSPRGLLVEKLFF. The whole variable domain, remainder taken from reference TRBV30 and TRBJ1-4, is SQTIHQWPATLVQPVGSPLSLECTVEGTSNPNLYWYRQAAGRGLQLLFYSVGIGQISSEVPQNLSASRPQDRQFILSSKKLLLSDSGFYLCAWSPRGLLVEKLFFGSGTQLSVL.

The rearrangement uses TRBV19 and TRBJ2-1; D is possibly TRBD1 or TRBD2 (6 bases each). Trimming pared 3 bases from V and 8 bases from J, leaving 14 bases between. The germline gives CDR1 LNHDA, CDR2 SQIVND (reference sequence). The CDR3 is 14 residues long. The CDR3 is CASSMMGGLDEQFF. In DNA, the CDR3 is TGTGCCAGTAGTATGATGGGGGGCTTGGATGAGCAGTTCTTC. Supplemented by reference TRBV19 and TRBJ2-1, the full variable domain reads DGGITQSPKYLFRKEGQNVTLSCEQNLNHDAMYWYRQDPGQGLRLIYYSQIVNDFQKGDIAEGYSVSREKKESFPLTVTSAQKNPTAFYLCASSMMGGLDEQFFGPGTRLTVL.

There are a few counts of this clone. The V and J genes are TRBV5-4 and TRBJ2-5, with 7 bases fitting TRBD1. The CDR3 extends over 13 amino acids. Germline values: CDR1 SGHNT, CDR2 YYREEE (reference sequence). The junction had 5 bases not matched to a gene; V was cut back by 4 bases and J by 5 bases. The DNA for the CDR3 is TGTGCCAGCAGCCTGGACAGGCTGGAGACCCAGTACTTC. Its translation is CASSLDRLETQYF.

The V call is TRBV30, the J call TRBJ2-3, with TRBD2 matching 16 bases. CDR1 and CDR2 from the germline V gene are GTSNPN and SVGIG (reference sequence). This CDR3 is 18 amino acids long. V shed 5 bases, J shed 3 bases, and the junction held 11 bases outside the gene matches. The CDR3 loop reads CAWSGTGTSGRGTDTQYF. The CDR3 nucleotides read TGTGCCTGGTCCGGGACAGGGACTAGCGGGAGGGGAACAGATACGCAGTATTTT. Combining the CDR3 with reference TRBV30 and TRBJ2-3 gives the whole variable domain SQTIHQWPATLVQPVGSPLSLECTVEGTSNPNLYWYRQAAGRGLQLLFYSVGIGQISSEVPQNLSASRPQDRQFILSSKKLLLSDSGFYLCAWSGTGTSGRGTDTQYFGPGTRLTVL.

The chain has TRBV11-3 and TRBJ2-1; the D is unclear. With 2 bases removed from V and 0 bases from J, the gap between germline ends came to 8 bases. CDR1 is SGHNT, CDR2 YENEEA, per germline. The CDR3 has 15 amino acids. CDR3 nucleotides: TGTGCCAGCAGCTTACGGACGGCCTCCTACAATGAGCAGTTCTTC. Translation gives CASSLRTASYNEQFF.

The rearrangement uses TRBV5-4 and TRBJ1-4, with unresolved D. Trimming cost V 4 bases and J 1 base, with 11 bases left between them. There are 15 residues in the CDR3. Germline V gene data show CDR1 as SGHNT and CDR2 as YYREEE (reference sequence). The CDR3 nucleotides are TGTGCCAGCAGCCTCCTAAGGGTAACTAATGAAAAACTGTTTTTT. Translated: CASSLLRVTNEKLFF.

The V gene is TRBV4-1, the J gene TRBJ2-2; 10 nucleotides agree with TRBD2. This CDR3 has 17 amino acids. The germline gives CDR1 MGHRA, CDR2 YSYEKL. V lost 3 bases and J lost 0; bases outside the gene matches: 4. The CDR3 coding sequence is TGCGCCAGCAGCCAGGGACTAGCGTATTCGAACACCGGGGAGCTGTTTTTT. It encodes CASSQGLAYSNTGELFF.

CDR3 nucleotides: TGTGCCAGCAGTACCCCGGACCGATATCAGCCCCAGCATTTT. Residues: CASSTPDRYQPQHF. V is TRBV6-1 and J is TRBJ1-5; no definite D call. V lost 5 bases, J lost 5 bases, and 13 bases lay in between. The germline CDR1 and CDR2 sequences are MNHNS and SASEGT. This CDR3 comprises 14 residues.

This chain uses TRBV18 with TRBJ1-1; D call uncertain. Germline V gives CDR1 KGHSH, CDR2 LQKENI. The V end lost 5 bases, the J end lost 6 bases, and 16 bases lay between the germline ends. This CDR3 is built from 14 residues. The CDR3 nucleotides read TGTGCCAGCTCAACTATGGACGGGTCCCCTGAAGCTTTCTTT. Amino acids: CASSTMDGSPEAFF. Full variable domain (missing parts from reference TRBV18 and TRBJ1-1): NAGVMQNPRHLVRRRGQEARLRCSPMKGHSHVYWYRQLPEEGLKFMVYLQKENIIDESGMPKERFSAEFPKEGPSILRIQQVVRGDSAAYFCASSTMDGSPEAFFGQGTRLTVV.

The chain uses TRBV9 and TRBJ1-2; TRBD1 agrees at 8 bases. CDR3 length equals 16 residues. J gave up 7 bases and V 4 bases, and 15 bases lay outside the gene matches. Germline V lookup: CDR1 SGDLS, CDR2 YYNGEE. This CDR3 is CASSPGHQGASGGYTF. The CDR3 bases are TGTGCCAGCAGCCCCGGACATCAGGGGGCGTCGGGTGGCTACACCTTC.

V gene TRBV5-4 combines with J gene TRBJ2-3, with TRBD2 identical over 11 bases. Trimming cost V 4 bases and J 1 base; bases outside gene matches: 8. Per germline, CDR1 SGHNT and CDR2 YYREEE (reference sequence). The CDR3 has 17 amino acids. CDR3 nucleotides: TGTGCCAGCAGCCCCGGACTAGCGGGCTCTGGCACAGATACGCAGTATTTT. Translating gives CASSPGLAGSGTDTQYF.

J is TRBJ2-3 and V is TRBV28, with TRBD1 matching 9 bases. The CDR3 runs to 15 residues. Germline V lookup: CDR1 MDHEN, CDR2 SYDVKM. With 6 bases clipped from V and 4 bases from J, the junction kept 8 bases outside the gene matches. The CDR3 DNA sequence: TGTGCCAGCAGAGGGGGACAGGGTCGTTCAGATACGCAGTATTTT. Translating gives CASRGGQGRSDTQYF.

CDR3 residues: CASSLGVANYGYTF. In DNA form, the CDR3 reads TGTGCCAGCAGTTTGGGGGTCGCTAACTATGGCTACACCTTC. The genes are TRBV28 and TRBJ1-2, with TRBD1 as a possible D gene (5 bases). Trimming removed 3 bases at V and 0 bases at J, with 8 bases between. Germline CDR1 reads MDHEN; CDR2 reads SYDVKM. CDR3 size: 14 residues.

The CDR3 loop is CASSSRGIAGGETQYF. CDR3 in DNA: TGTGCCAGCAGCTCGCGGGGCATAGCTGGGGGGGAGACCCAGTACTTC. The chain is built from TRBV11-3 and TRBJ2-5; a possible D gene is TRBD2 (6 bases). V lost 4 bases to trimming and J lost 5 bases, with 20 bases between them. The CDR3 is 16 residues long. From germline, CDR1 is SGHNT and CDR2 YENEEA.

This rearrangement joins TRBV11-2 to TRBJ1-3, with no clear D. In germline, CDR1 is SGHAT, CDR2 FQNNGV. This CDR3 has 14 residues. Deletions cut 2 bases from V and 2 bases from J, with 7 bases between. The CDR3 region has the DNA TGTGCCAGCAGCTTATTGAGCCCTGGAAACACCATATATTTT. It encodes CASSLLSPGNTIYF. Full variable domain (remainder filled in from reference TRBV11-2 and TRBJ1-3): EAGVAQSPRYKIIEKRQSVAFWCNPISGHATLYWYQQILGQGPKLLIQFQNNGVVDDSQLPKDRFSAERLKGVDSTLKIQPAKLEDSAVYLCASSLLSPGNTIYFGEGSWLTVV.

The V gene is TRBV19, the J gene TRBJ2-7; D might be TRBD1 or TRBD2, each matching 5 bases. The CDR3 totals 13 residues. In germline, CDR1 is LNHDA, CDR2 SQIVND (reference sequence). The V end lost 6 bases, the J end lost 0 bases, and 9 bases lay between the germline ends. As DNA, the CDR3 is TGTGCCAGTAGCGGGACCCCCTCCTACGAGCAGTACTTC. It specifies CASSGTPSYEQYF.